The 19 T cell receptor beta chains presented below share a single source sample, sequenced in a study of T-cell reconstitution after alpha-beta-depleted transplantation in children. Preparation of the TCRbeta library used unique molecular identifiers. TCRdb used MiXCR to reprocess the PCR reads, holding one entry per CDR3 protein. The sample shows approximately 500,000 distinct CDR3 sequences, around 27% of them seen only once. The sequences come from PBMCs, collected before TCRalphabeta/CD19-depleted stem cell transplant. Receptors originate from a boy under three years old with Wiskott-Aldrich syndrome, due to receive a stem cell transplant.

The V and J genes are TRBV7-3 and TRBJ2-1; D may match TRBD1 or TRBD2 (5 bases each). V dropped 5 bases and J dropped 2 bases, with 13 bases sitting between them. CDR1 and CDR2 from the germline V gene are SGHTA and FQGTGA. The CDR3 is made up of 15 amino acids. Here the CDR3 DNA reads TGTGCCAGCAGCCCCTCCGGGGCAGCCTACAATGAGCAGTTCTTC. Protein: CASSPSGAAYNEQFF.

The V gene is TRBV7-2, the J gene TRBJ1-1; D is unclear. Germline V CDR1 and CDR2: SGHTA, FQGNSA. The V and J ends lost 5 bases and 2 bases respectively, with 3 bases between them. The CDR3 has 11 residues. The CDR3 loop reads CASSVNTEAFF. For the CDR3, the DNA is TGTGCCAGCAGCGTAAACACTGAAGCTTTCTTT.

The rearrangement links TRBV3-1 to TRBJ2-3, with TRBD1 matching over 7 bases. The ends lost 5 bases at V and 5 bases at J; junction bases unmatched: 1. The length of the CDR3 is 12 residues. Germline V gene lookup returns CDR1 LGHDT and CDR2 YNNKEL (reference sequence). In DNA form, the CDR3 reads TGTGCCAGCAGCTGGACAGGAGATACGCAGTATTTT. Protein sequence: CASSWTGDTQYF.

This clonotype was seen more than once but under ten times. This chain connects TRBV5-1 to TRBJ2-3; D call uncertain. V gave up 6 bases and J gave up 0 bases, with 5 bases separating them. There are 12 residues in the CDR3. Germline V gene sequence: CDR1 SGHRS, CDR2 YFSETQ. The CDR3 sequence: CASKLSTDTQYF. Written as DNA, the CDR3 is TGCGCCAGCAAATTAAGCACAGATACGCAGTATTTT.

This clonotype appeared a few times. The chain uses TRBV5-1 and TRBJ2-7, with D unresolved. The CDR3 covers 13 residues. Germline V gene data show CDR1 as SGHRS and CDR2 as YFSETQ. V shed 4 bases and J shed 2 bases, with 10 bases lying between them. Written as DNA, the CDR3 is TGCGCCAGCAGCCTAACAGTACCCTACGAGCAGTACTTC. Protein sequence: CASSLTVPYEQYF.

CDR3 sequence reads: CSAQASGLAGYTDTQYF. As DNA, the CDR3 is TGCAGTGCCCAAGCTTCAGGACTAGCGGGGTACACAGATACGCAGTATTTT. J is TRBJ2-3 and V is TRBV20-1; 12 nucleotides align to TRBD2. V lost 6 bases and J lost 2; bases outside the gene matches: 12. CDR3 size: 17 residues. Germline loops: CDR1 DFQATT, CDR2 SNEGSKA (reference sequence).

This chain uses TRBV12-3 or TRBV12-4 with TRBJ2-7, with D tentatively TRBD2 (5 bases). The CDR3 contains 13 residues. Trimming cost V 3 bases and J 3 bases, with 9 bases left between them. This CDR3 is CASSFGVGYEQYF. In DNA form, the CDR3 reads TGTGCCAGCAGTTTCGGGGTCGGCTACGAGCAGTACTTC.

This sequence joins TRBV7-8 and TRBJ2-4; tentatively, D is TRBD1 or TRBD2 (5 bases each). This CDR3 spans 16 amino acids. The V end lost 3 bases, the J end lost 1 base, and 13 bases lay between the germline ends. Germline V gene data show CDR1 as SGHVS and CDR2 as FQNEAQ. The CDR3 DNA is TGTGCCAGCAGCTTTTCGGGGCCTGGGGCCAAAAACATTCAGTACTTC. It yields the protein CASSFSGPGAKNIQYF.

This clonotype was detected a few times. This sequence joins TRBV18 and TRBJ1-1, with D possibly TRBD1 on 6 matching bases. There are 12 residues in the CDR3. The V and J ends lost 1 base and 9 bases respectively, with 9 bases between them. In germline, CDR1 is KGHSH, CDR2 LQKENI. DNA for the CDR3: TGTGCCAGCTCACCACTAACAGGGAAAGCTTTCTTT. This codes for CASSPLTGKAFF.

The chain has TRBV2 and TRBJ1-5, with 12 positions matching TRBD1. Trimming took 7 bases from V and 7 from J; bases not matched to a gene: 17. The length of the CDR3 is 18 residues. Germline V lookup: CDR1 SNHLY, CDR2 FYNNEI. The CDR3 spells CASNPSMGQGAFWQPQHF. The CDR3, as DNA: TGTGCCAGCAATCCATCAATGGGACAGGGGGCCTTCTGGCAGCCCCAGCATTTT.

CDR3 in amino acids: CASHQGGGPTDTQYF. Written as DNA, the CDR3 is TGCGCCAGCCATCAAGGCGGGGGCCCCACAGATACGCAGTATTTT. V is TRBV5-1 and J is TRBJ2-3, with D perhaps TRBD2 (7 bases). CDR1 and CDR2 from the germline V gene are SGHRS and YFSETQ. Trimming took off 7 bases at V and 2 bases at J, with 17 bases between the two ends. The CDR3 contains 15 residues.

The V call is TRBV20-1, the J call TRBJ2-5; the match to TRBD1 covers 9 bases. This CDR3 is 14 amino acids long. With V trimmed by 6 bases and J by 3 bases, 8 bases remained unmatched. Germline values: CDR1 DFQATT, CDR2 SNEGSKA (reference sequence). The CDR3 sequence is CSALQGAGEETQYF. DNA of the CDR3: TGCAGTGCACTACAGGGGGCGGGTGAAGAGACCCAGTACTTC.

The rearrangement uses TRBV28 and TRBJ2-1, with 7 nucleotides matching TRBD1. The CDR3 length is 14 residues. Germline loops: CDR1 MDHEN, CDR2 SYDVKM. Losses at the gene ends were 9 bases for V and 4 bases for J; bases not matched to a gene: 9. The CDR3 here is CASRDRDSYNEQFF. CDR3 nucleotides: TGTGCCAGTAGAGATCGGGACAGTTACAATGAGCAGTTCTTC.

The rearrangement links TRBV20-1 to TRBJ2-4; perhaps TRBD1 as D (5 bases). V was clipped by 4 bases and J by 3 bases, with 10 bases between them. CDR3 length equals 13 residues. The germline V gene encodes CDR1 DFQATT and CDR2 SNEGSKA (reference sequence). The CDR3 sequence: CSAKKQGKNIQYF. CDR3 bases: TGCAGTGCTAAGAAGCAGGGCAAAAACATTCAGTACTTC.

This clonotype was found a few times. The chain couples TRBV5-1 to TRBJ2-7, with D perhaps TRBD2 (5 bases). The CDR3 consists of 14 residues. The V end was cut by 2 bases, the J end by 2 bases, with 11 bases between. Germline-derived CDR1 and CDR2 are SGHRS and YFSETQ. The CDR3 protein is CASSLGGKAYEQYF. The CDR3 nucleotides are TGCGCCAGCAGCTTAGGAGGAAAGGCCTACGAGCAGTACTTC.

V gene TRBV4-2 combines with J gene TRBJ2-1; 7 bases are a match to TRBD2. Germline values: CDR1 LGHNA, CDR2 YNFKEQ. The CDR3 is 20 amino acids. V shed 0 bases and J 0 bases; nucleotides not matched to a gene: 14. This CDR3 reads CASSQDPWAGEPSSYNEQFF. The DNA of the CDR3 is TGTGCCAGCAGCCAAGATCCTTGGGCGGGAGAACCGAGCTCCTACAATGAGCAGTTCTTC.

The V and J genes are TRBV20-1 and TRBJ2-3, with no clear D. The CDR3 runs to 10 residues. The V gene's germline CDR1 is DFQATT and CDR2 SNEGSKA (reference sequence). Trimming took 8 bases from V and 0 from J, leaving 3 bases between them. The CDR3 bases are TGCAGTCGTAGCACAGATACGCAGTATTTT. Amino acids: CSRSTDTQYF.

The chain carries TRBV12-5 and TRBJ2-1; 10 nucleotides agree with TRBD2. Looked up from germline, CDR1 is LGHNT and CDR2 is FRNRAP. The length of the CDR3 is 15 residues. The V and J ends lost 7 bases and 7 bases, in that order; junction bases with no gene match: 10. CDR3 sequence: CASASGLAIVNEQFF. For the CDR3, the DNA is TGTGCTAGTGCCTCGGGACTAGCGATCGTAAATGAGCAGTTCTTC.

The chain employs TRBV5-6 and TRBJ2-2, with 7 positions matching TRBD2. The V segment lost 0 bases and the J segment 6 bases; nucleotides outside the gene matches: 5. The CDR3 sequence is 15 residues long. Germline lookup yields CDR1 SGHDT and CDR2 YYEEEE. The CDR3 loop is CASSLVGREPGELFF. The CDR3 nucleotides are TGTGCCAGCAGCTTGGTTGGGCGGGAGCCCGGGGAGCTGTTTTTT.